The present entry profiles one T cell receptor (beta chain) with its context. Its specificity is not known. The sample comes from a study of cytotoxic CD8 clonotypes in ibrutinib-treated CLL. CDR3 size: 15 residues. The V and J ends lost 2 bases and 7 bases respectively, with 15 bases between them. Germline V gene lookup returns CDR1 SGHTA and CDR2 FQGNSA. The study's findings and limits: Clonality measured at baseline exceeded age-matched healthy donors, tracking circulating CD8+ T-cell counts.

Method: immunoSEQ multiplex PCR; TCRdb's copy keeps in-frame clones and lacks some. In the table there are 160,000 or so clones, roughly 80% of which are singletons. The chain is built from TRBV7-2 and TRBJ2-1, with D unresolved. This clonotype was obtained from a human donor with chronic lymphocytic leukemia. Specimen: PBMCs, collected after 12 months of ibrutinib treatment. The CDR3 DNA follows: TGTGCCAGCAGCTTAAGTACTACACTCCCGAATGAGCAGTTCTTC. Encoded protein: CASSLSTTLPNEQFF.